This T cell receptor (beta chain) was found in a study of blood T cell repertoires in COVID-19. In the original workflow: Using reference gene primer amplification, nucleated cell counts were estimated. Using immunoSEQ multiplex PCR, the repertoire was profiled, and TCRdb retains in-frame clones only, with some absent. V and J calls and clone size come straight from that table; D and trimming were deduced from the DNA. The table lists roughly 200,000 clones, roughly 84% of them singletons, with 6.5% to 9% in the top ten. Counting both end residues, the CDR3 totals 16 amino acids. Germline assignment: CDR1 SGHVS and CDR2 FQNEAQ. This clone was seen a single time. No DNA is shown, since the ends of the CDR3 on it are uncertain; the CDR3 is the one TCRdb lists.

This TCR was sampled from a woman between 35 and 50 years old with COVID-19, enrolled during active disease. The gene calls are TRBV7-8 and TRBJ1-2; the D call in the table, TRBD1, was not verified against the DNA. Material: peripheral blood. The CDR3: CASSLVFWQGDGGYTF.